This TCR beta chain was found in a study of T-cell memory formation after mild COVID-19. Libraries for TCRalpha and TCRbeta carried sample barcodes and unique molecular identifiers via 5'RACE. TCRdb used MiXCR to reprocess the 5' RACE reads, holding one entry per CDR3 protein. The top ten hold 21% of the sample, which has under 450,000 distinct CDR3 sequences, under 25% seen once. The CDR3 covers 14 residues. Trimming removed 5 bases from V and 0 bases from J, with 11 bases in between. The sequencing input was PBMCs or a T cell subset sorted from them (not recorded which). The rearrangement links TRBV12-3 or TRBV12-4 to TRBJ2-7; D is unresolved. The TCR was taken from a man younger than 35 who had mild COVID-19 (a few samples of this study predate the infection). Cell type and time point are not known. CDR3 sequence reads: CASSPRGISYEQYF. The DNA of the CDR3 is TGTGCCAGCAGTCCCCGTGGCATCTCCTACGAGCAGTACTTC.